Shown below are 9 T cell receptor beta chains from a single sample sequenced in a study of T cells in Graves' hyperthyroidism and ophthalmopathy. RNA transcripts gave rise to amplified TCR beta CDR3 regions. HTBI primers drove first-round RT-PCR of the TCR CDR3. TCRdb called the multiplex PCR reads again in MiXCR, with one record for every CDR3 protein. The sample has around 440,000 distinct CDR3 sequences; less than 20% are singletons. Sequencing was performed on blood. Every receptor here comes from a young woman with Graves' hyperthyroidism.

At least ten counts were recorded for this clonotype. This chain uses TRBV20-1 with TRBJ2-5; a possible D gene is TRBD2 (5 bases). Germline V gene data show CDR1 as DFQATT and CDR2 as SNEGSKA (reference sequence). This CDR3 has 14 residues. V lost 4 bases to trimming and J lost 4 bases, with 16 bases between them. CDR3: CSATSRDKIETQYF. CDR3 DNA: TGCAGTGCTACGTCACGGGATAAGATAGAGACCCAGTACTTC.

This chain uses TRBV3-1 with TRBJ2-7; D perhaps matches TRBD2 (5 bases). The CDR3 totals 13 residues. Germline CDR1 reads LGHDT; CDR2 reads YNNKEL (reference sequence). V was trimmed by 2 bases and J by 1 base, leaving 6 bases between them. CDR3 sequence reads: CASSQSGSYEQYF. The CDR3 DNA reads TGTGCCAGCAGCCAAAGCGGATCCTACGAGCAGTACTTC.

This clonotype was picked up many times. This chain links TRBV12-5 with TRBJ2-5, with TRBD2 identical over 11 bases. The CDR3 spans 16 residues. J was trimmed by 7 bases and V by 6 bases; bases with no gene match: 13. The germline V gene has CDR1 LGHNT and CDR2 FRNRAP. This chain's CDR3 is CASGYGTSGAEVTQYF. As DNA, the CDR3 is TGTGCTAGTGGCTATGGGACTAGCGGAGCGGAGGTGACCCAGTACTTC.

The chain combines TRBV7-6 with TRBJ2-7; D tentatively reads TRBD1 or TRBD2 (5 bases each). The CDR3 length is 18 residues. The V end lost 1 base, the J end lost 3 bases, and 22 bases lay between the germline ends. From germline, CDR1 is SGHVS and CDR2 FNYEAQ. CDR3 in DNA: TGTGCCAGCAGCTTAGGGACGATCGGGGCAAAAGTTGACTACGAGCAGTACTTC. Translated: CASSLGTIGAKVDYEQYF.

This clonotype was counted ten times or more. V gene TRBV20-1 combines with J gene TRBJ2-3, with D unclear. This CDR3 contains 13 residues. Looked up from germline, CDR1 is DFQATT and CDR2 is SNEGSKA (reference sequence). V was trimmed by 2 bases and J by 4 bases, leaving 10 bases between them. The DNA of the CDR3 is TGCAGTGCTAGATCCCTAGAGGCAGATACGCAGTATTTT. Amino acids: CSARSLEADTQYF.

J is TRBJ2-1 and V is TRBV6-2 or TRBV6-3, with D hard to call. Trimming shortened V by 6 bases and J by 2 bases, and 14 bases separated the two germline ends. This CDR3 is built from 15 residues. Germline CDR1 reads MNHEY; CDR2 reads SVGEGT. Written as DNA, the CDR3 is TGTGCCAGCAGCCCCCCCCTGGAAACCTACAATGAGCAGTTCTTC. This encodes CASSPPLETYNEQFF.

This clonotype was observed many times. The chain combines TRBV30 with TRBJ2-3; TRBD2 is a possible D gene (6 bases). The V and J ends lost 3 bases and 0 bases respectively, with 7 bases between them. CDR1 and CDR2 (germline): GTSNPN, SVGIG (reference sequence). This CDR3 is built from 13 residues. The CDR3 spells CAWSGGSTDTQYF. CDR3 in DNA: TGTGCCTGGAGCGGGGGTAGCACAGATACGCAGTATTTT.

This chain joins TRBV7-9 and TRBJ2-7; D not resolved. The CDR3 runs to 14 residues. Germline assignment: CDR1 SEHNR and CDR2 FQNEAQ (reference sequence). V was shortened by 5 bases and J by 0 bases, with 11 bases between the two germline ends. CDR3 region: CASSPLGYSYEQYF. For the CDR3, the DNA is TGTGCCAGCAGCCCCCTGGGGTACTCCTACGAGCAGTACTTC. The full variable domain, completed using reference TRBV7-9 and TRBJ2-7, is DTGVSQNPRHKITKRGQNVTFRCDPISEHNRLYWYRQTLGQGPEFLTYFQNEAQLEKSRLLSDRFSAERPKGSFSTLEIQRTEQGDSAMYLCASSPLGYSYEQYFGPGTRLTVT.

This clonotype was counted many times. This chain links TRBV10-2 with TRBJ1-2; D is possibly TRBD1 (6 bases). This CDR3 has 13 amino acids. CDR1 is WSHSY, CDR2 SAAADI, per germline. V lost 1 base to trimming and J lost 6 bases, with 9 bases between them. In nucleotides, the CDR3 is TGCGCCAGCAGTGAGTTAGGGGGGGATGGCTACACCTTC. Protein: CASSELGGDGYTF.